Presented here are 8 T cell receptor beta chains from one specimen sequenced in a study of blood T cell repertoires in COVID-19. Generated by immunoSEQ multiplex PCR, the TCRdb table keeps only in-frame clones and is missing some. The data contain roughly 16,000 clones, just over 85% of them seen just once; the ten biggest clones take up less than 3.5%. The sample consisted of peripheral blood. The source is a human donor in a cohort sampled during active COVID-19.

The chain is built from TRBV5-1 and TRBJ2-1, with 9 bases lining up with TRBD2. Trimming removed 4 bases from V and 9 bases from J; junction bases left unmatched: 8. The CDR3 runs to 14 residues. Germline V gene data show CDR1 as SGHRS and CDR2 as YFSETQ. CDR3 in amino acids: CASSAASGDGEQFF. CDR3 nucleotide sequence: TGCGCCAGCAGCGCGGCTAGCGGGGACGGTGAGCAGTTCTTC.

V is TRBV7-8 and J is TRBJ2-2, with TRBD2 identical over 11 bases. The CDR3 covers 18 residues. Losses at the gene ends were 5 bases for V and 4 bases for J; bases not matched to a gene: 12. Germline V gene lookup returns CDR1 SGHVS and CDR2 FQNEAQ. The CDR3 DNA is TGTGCCAGCAGCCCGACTAGCGGGGCACACCCGACCACCGGGGAGCTGTTTTTT. Translated, it gives CASSPTSGAHPTTGELFF.

The V and J genes are TRBV6-5 and TRBJ2-7; TRBD1 is a possible D gene (6 bases). Deletions cut 6 bases from V and 6 bases from J, with 18 bases between. The germline CDR1 and CDR2 sequences are MNHEY and SVGAGI. The CDR3 runs to 14 residues. CDR3: CASRAGTRSSEQYF. CDR3 DNA: TGTGCCAGCAGGGCCGGGACAAGATCGTCCGAGCAGTACTTC.

The chain recombines TRBV28 with TRBJ1-1; D may be TRBD1 (5 bases). Between the trimmed V and J ends, which lost 3 bases and 0 bases, there was a span of 11 bases. Germline-derived CDR1 and CDR2 are MDHEN and SYDVKM. This CDR3 is 15 amino acids long. CDR3: CASSFTQGLNTEAFF. CDR3 nucleotide sequence: TGTGCCAGCAGTTTTACGCAGGGCCTGAACACTGAAGCTTTCTTT.

The chain's CDR3 is CASGLGTGGAVYEQYF. The CDR3 nucleotides read TGTGCTAGTGGTTTGGGGACAGGGGGCGCGGTCTACGAGCAGTACTTC. The rearrangement joins TRBV12-5 to TRBJ2-7; 11 bases line up with TRBD1. With V trimmed by 1 base and J by 3 bases, 5 bases remained unmatched. The length of the CDR3 is 16 residues. Germline-derived CDR1 and CDR2 are LGHNT and FRNRAP.

J is TRBJ2-7 and V is TRBV4-2, with D perhaps TRBD2 (7 bases). The CDR3 loop spans 17 amino acids. Germline V gives CDR1 LGHNA, CDR2 YNFKEQ. Trimming took off 4 bases at V and 0 bases at J, with 19 bases between the two ends. The CDR3 sequence is CASSLGEAGANSYEQYF. CDR3 nucleotides: TGTGCCAGCAGCCTGGGGGAGGCGGGGGCGAACTCCTACGAGCAGTACTTC.

V and J are TRBV5-1 and TRBJ1-1; 7 bases align to TRBD1. Unmatched junction bases numbered 2, after V lost 3 bases and J lost 0 bases. The CDR3 spans 14 residues. Germline assignment: CDR1 SGHRS and CDR2 YFSETQ. The CDR3 region has the DNA TGCGCCAGCAGCTCGGACAGGCTGAACACTGAAGCTTTCTTT. Translating it yields CASSSDRLNTEAFF.

This chain uses TRBV29-1 with TRBJ2-1, with 9 positions matching TRBD1. There are 14 residues in the CDR3. Trimming took 6 bases from V and 1 from J; bases not matched to a gene: 4. Germline V gene lookup returns CDR1 SQVTM and CDR2 ANQGSEA. The CDR3 is CSVAGQGSYNEQFF. The CDR3 coding sequence is TGCAGCGTCGCAGGACAGGGGTCCTACAATGAGCAGTTCTTC.